Each of the 8 T cell receptor beta chains below was sequenced from the same sample in a study of siplizumab effects on memory and regulatory T cells. Only in-frame clones appear in the TCRdb table, and some are missing; sequencing was by immunoSEQ multiplex PCR. The sample consists of about 120,000 clones, around 93% of them appearing once. Source material: non-Treg CD4+ T cells sorted from blood. Every receptor here comes from a human donor in good health.

The chain uses TRBV4-2 and TRBJ1-1; D call uncertain. V gave up 3 bases and J gave up 4 bases, with 9 bases separating them. This CDR3 comprises 13 residues. Germline V CDR1 and CDR2: LGHNA, YNFKEQ. The CDR3 sequence is CASSQGFPTEAFF. DNA for the CDR3: TGTGCCAGCAGCCAGGGATTTCCCACTGAAGCTTTCTTT.

This chain uses TRBV18 with TRBJ2-5; D remains unclear. Trimming cost V 1 base and J 5 bases, with 5 bases left between them. This CDR3 is built from 12 residues. CDR1 is KGHSH and CDR2 is LQKENI in the germline V gene. The CDR3 is CASSPLGETQYF. The CDR3 DNA sequence: TGTGCCAGCTCACCACTTGGTGAGACCCAGTACTTC.

The V call is TRBV19, the J call TRBJ2-7; 9 positions agree with TRBD1. V lost 7 bases to trimming and J lost 5 bases; unmatched junction nucleotides: 9. The CDR3 spans 14 residues. CDR1 and CDR2 from the germline V gene are LNHDA and SQIVND (reference sequence). CDR3 bases: TGTGCCAGTAACACCGGGACAGGGTTCCACGAGCAGTACTTC. Translation gives CASNTGTGFHEQYF.

Only one count was recorded for this clone. The J gene is TRBJ2-5, the V gene TRBV27, with D perhaps TRBD1 (5 bases). The length of the CDR3 is 13 residues. Germline assignment: CDR1 MNHEY and CDR2 SMNVEV (reference sequence). Trimming cost V 3 bases and J 3 bases, with 8 bases left between them. For the CDR3, the DNA is TGTGCCAGCAGTTTCAGACAGAAAGAGACCCAGTACTTC. It is translated as CASSFRQKETQYF.

This clone was recorded only once. This chain joins TRBV18 and TRBJ1-1; possibly TRBD1 for D (6 bases). The CDR3 is 17 amino acids. V was clipped by 2 bases and J by 1 base, with 17 bases between them. CDR1 is KGHSH and CDR2 is LQKENI in the germline V gene. The CDR3 region has the DNA TGTGCCAGCTCACCAGCAAATTCAGGGGTTGGGAACACTGAAGCTTTCTTT. Translation gives CASSPANSGVGNTEAFF. The entire variable domain, with the rest obtained from reference TRBV18 and TRBJ1-1, is as follows: NAGVMQNPRHLVRRRGQEARLRCSPMKGHSHVYWYRQLPEEGLKFMVYLQKENIIDESGMPKERFSAEFPKEGPSILRIQQVVRGDSAAYFCASSPANSGVGNTEAFFGQGTRLTVV.

This sequence joins TRBV7-2 and TRBJ2-3, with no clear D. The CDR3 consists of 14 residues. From germline, CDR1 is SGHTA and CDR2 FQGNSA. V lost 5 bases, J lost 2 bases, and 11 bases lay in between. Here the CDR3 reads CASSPWSLTDTQYF. Here the CDR3 DNA reads TGTGCCAGCAGCCCCTGGAGTCTCACAGATACGCAGTATTTT.

The rearrangement uses TRBV9 and TRBJ2-5, with D maybe TRBD2 (5 bases). Trimming took off 2 bases at V and 4 bases at J, with 12 bases between the two ends. Per the germline V gene, CDR1 is SGDLS and CDR2 is YYNGEE. The CDR3 loop spans 14 amino acids. The CDR3 loop reads CASSVLPLGETQYF. CDR3 nucleotides: TGTGCCAGCAGCGTCCTCCCACTAGGAGAGACCCAGTACTTC. Combining the CDR3 with reference TRBV9 and TRBJ2-5 gives the whole variable domain DSGVTQTPKHLITATGQRVTLRCSPRSGDLSVYWYQQSLDQGLQFLIQYYNGEERAKGNILERFSAQQFPDLHSELNLSSLELGDSALYFCASSVLPLGETQYFGPGTRLLVL.

V is TRBV28 and J is TRBJ1-3; TRBD1 matches 7 bases. CDR3 size: 16 residues. The V gene's germline CDR1 is MDHEN and CDR2 SYDVKM. V shed 4 bases and J 3 bases; nucleotides not matched to a gene: 9. CDR3 amino acids: CASSSPGGAGGNTIYF. The CDR3, as DNA: TGTGCCAGCAGTTCTCCAGGGGGGGCTGGTGGAAACACCATATATTTT.